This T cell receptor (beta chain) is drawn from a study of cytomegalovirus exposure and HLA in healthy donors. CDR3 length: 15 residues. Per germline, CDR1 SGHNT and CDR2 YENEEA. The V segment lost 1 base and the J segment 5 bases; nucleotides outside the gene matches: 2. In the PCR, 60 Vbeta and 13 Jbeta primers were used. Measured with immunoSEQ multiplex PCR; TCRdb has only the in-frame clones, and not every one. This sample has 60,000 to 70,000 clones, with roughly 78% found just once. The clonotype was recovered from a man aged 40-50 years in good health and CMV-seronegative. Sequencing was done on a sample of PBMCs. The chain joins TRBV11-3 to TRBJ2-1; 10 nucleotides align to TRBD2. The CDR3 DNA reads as TGTGCCAGCAGCTTAGGGACTAGCGGTCACAATGAGCAGTTCTTC. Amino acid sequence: CASSLGTSGHNEQFF.